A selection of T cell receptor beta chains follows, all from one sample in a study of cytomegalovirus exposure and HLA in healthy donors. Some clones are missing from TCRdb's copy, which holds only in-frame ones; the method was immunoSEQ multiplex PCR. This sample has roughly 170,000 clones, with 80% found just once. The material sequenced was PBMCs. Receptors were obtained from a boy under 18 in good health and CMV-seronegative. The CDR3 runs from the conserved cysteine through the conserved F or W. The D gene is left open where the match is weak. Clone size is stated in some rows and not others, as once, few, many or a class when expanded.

cdr3_nt: TGTGCCAGCAGCTTGGAACTCTCCTACGAGCAGTACTTC
cdr3_aa: CASSLELSYEQYF
j_call: TRBJ2-7
clone_size: .
d_call: .
v_call: TRBV5-4

cdr3_nt: TGTGCCAGCAACCCGACAGGGGGCCCACTCTTCTATGGCTACACCTTC
cdr3_aa: CASNPTGGPLFYGYTF
j_call: TRBJ1-2
clone_size: .
d_call: TRBD1
v_call: TRBV27

cdr3_nt: TGTGCCAGCAGCGTAGTTCCGGGAGGCGTCCAAGAGACCCAGTACTTC
cdr3_aa: CASSVVPGGVQETQYF
j_call: TRBJ2-5
clone_size: .
d_call: TRBD2
v_call: TRBV9

cdr3_nt: TGCGCCAGCAGCCAAGATCCGCAGGGCGACGAGCAGTACTTC
cdr3_aa: CASSQDPQGDEQYF
j_call: TRBJ2-7
clone_size: .
d_call: .
v_call: TRBV4-1

cdr3_nt: TGTGCCTGGAGTGTACTGACAGGGGCGAGGACTCGCTATGGCTACACCTTC
cdr3_aa: CAWSVLTGARTRYGYTF
j_call: TRBJ1-2
clone_size: .
d_call: TRBD1
v_call: TRBV30

cdr3_nt: TGTGCCAGCAGTTACTCTTTAGCGGGATCTAGGTACGAGCAGTACTTC
cdr3_aa: CASSYSLAGSRYEQYF
j_call: TRBJ2-7
clone_size: once
d_call: TRBD2
v_call: TRBV6-5

cdr3_nt: TGTGCCAGCACCCCAACCGGGACATCCCTCGACCCCCACGAGCAGTACTTC
cdr3_aa: CASTPTGTSLDPHEQYF
j_call: TRBJ2-7
clone_size: .
d_call: .
v_call: TRBV5-6

cdr3_nt: TGTGCCAGCGGTACAGCCTCCTACGAGCAGTACTTC
cdr3_aa: CASGTASYEQYF
j_call: TRBJ2-7
clone_size: .
d_call: .
v_call: TRBV6-1

cdr3_nt: TGTGCCAGTAGTATAGATCTAGGGGTTGAGCAGTTCTTC
cdr3_aa: CASSIDLGVEQFF
j_call: TRBJ2-1
clone_size: .
d_call: .
v_call: TRBV19

cdr3_nt: TGTGCCAGCTCCTCGGGACTAGCGGGAGGGCCCGCAGATACGCAGTATTTT
cdr3_aa: CASSSGLAGGPADTQYF
j_call: TRBJ2-3
clone_size: .
d_call: TRBD2
v_call: TRBV18

cdr3_nt: TGTGCCAGCAGCTTAGATGCGGGGGCGACCTTCTACAATGAGCAGTTCTTC
cdr3_aa: CASSLDAGATFYNEQFF
j_call: TRBJ2-1
clone_size: .
d_call: .
v_call: TRBV7-9

cdr3_nt: TGTGCCAGCGGCAAAGGACAGGGTTGGGCAACTAATGAAAAACTGTTTTTT
cdr3_aa: CASGKGQGWATNEKLFF
j_call: TRBJ1-4
clone_size: .
d_call: TRBD1
v_call: TRBV9

cdr3_nt: TGTGCCAGCAGCTTTACCCCAGGACAGGGCAGGTCACCCCTCCACTTT
cdr3_aa: CASSFTPGQGRSPLHF
j_call: TRBJ1-6
clone_size: .
d_call: TRBD1
v_call: TRBV5-8

cdr3_nt: TGCGCCAGCAGCTCGGCCCCAGCGGGAGGCCACAATGAGCAGTTCTTC
cdr3_aa: CASSSAPAGGHNEQFF
j_call: TRBJ2-1
clone_size: .
d_call: TRBD2
v_call: TRBV5-1

cdr3_nt: TGTGCCATCAGACTAACAGGCACCGGGGAGCTGTTTTTT
cdr3_aa: CAIRLTGTGELFF
j_call: TRBJ2-2
clone_size: .
d_call: .
v_call: TRBV10-3

cdr3_nt: TGTGCCAGCAGTTACATCGGGCCTAGCTCCCATGGCGAGCAGTACTTC
cdr3_aa: CASSYIGPSSHGEQYF
j_call: TRBJ2-7
clone_size: .
d_call: .
v_call: TRBV6-5

cdr3_nt: TGTGCCAGCAGTTGGGACAGGGCCAAAGGAGGCTACACCTTC
cdr3_aa: CASSWDRAKGGYTF
j_call: TRBJ1-2
clone_size: .
d_call: TRBD1
v_call: TRBV6-1

cdr3_nt: TGTGCCAGCAGCGTAGATCCAGACAGGGACCCAAACACCATATATTTT
cdr3_aa: CASSVDPDRDPNTIYF
j_call: TRBJ1-3
clone_size: .
d_call: TRBD1
v_call: TRBV9

cdr3_nt: TGTGCCAGCAGCTCATCCCTCCGAGCAGGCGAGCAGTACTTC
cdr3_aa: CASSSSLRAGEQYF
j_call: TRBJ2-7
clone_size: .
d_call: .
v_call: TRBV7-6

cdr3_nt: TGTGCCAGCAGCGTCGGGACAGCGTCCCCGCTTGGCTACACCTTC
cdr3_aa: CASSVGTASPLGYTF
j_call: TRBJ1-2
clone_size: .
d_call: TRBD1
v_call: TRBV7-2

cdr3_nt: TGTGCCAGCAGTTACCTAGGGACAGAAGGAAACTATGGCTACACCTTC
cdr3_aa: CASSYLGTEGNYGYTF
j_call: TRBJ1-2
clone_size: few
d_call: TRBD1
v_call: TRBV6-5

cdr3_nt: TGTGCCAGCAGCACCGGGATAAGAGAGACCCAGTACTTC
cdr3_aa: CASSTGIRETQYF
j_call: TRBJ2-5
clone_size: .
d_call: .
v_call: TRBV6-5

cdr3_nt: TGCAGCGTTGAATCCTATGGGGCAGGGGTAAACTATGGCTACACCTTC
cdr3_aa: CSVESYGAGVNYGYTF
j_call: TRBJ1-2
clone_size: .
d_call: .
v_call: TRBV29-1

cdr3_nt: TGTGCCAGCAGTTTCCAGGGTGATATGAACGCTTTCTTT
cdr3_aa: CASSFQGDMNAFF
j_call: TRBJ1-1
clone_size: few
d_call: .
v_call: TRBV27

cdr3_nt: TGTGCCAGTAGTATAGGACGACAGGGAAATTCACCCCTCCACTTT
cdr3_aa: CASSIGRQGNSPLHF
j_call: TRBJ1-6
clone_size: .
d_call: TRBD1
v_call: TRBV19

cdr3_nt: TGTGCCAGCAGTTACTCCCTAGCGGGTAGCACAGATACGCAGTATTTT
cdr3_aa: CASSYSLAGSTDTQYF
j_call: TRBJ2-3
clone_size: .
d_call: TRBD2
v_call: TRBV6-5

cdr3_nt: TGTGCCAGCAGCTTCAGGACAGGACTGGGAATGGAGGACACCATATATTTT
cdr3_aa: CASSFRTGLGMEDTIYF
j_call: TRBJ1-3
clone_size: few
d_call: TRBD1
v_call: TRBV7-8

cdr3_nt: TGTGCCAGCAGTGATGGACAGGGGGCTAACTATGGCTACACCTTC
cdr3_aa: CASSDGQGANYGYTF
j_call: TRBJ1-2
clone_size: .
d_call: TRBD1
v_call: TRBV25-1

cdr3_nt: TGCGCCAGCAGTACAGGGGTGACTGAAGCTTTCTTT
cdr3_aa: CASSTGVTEAFF
j_call: TRBJ1-1
clone_size: few
d_call: TRBD1
v_call: TRBV10-1

cdr3_nt: TGTGCCAGCAGCGGCCGACTTGCAACTAATGAAAAACTGTTTTTT
cdr3_aa: CASSGRLATNEKLFF
j_call: TRBJ1-4
clone_size: once
d_call: .
v_call: TRBV4-2

cdr3_nt: TGTGCCACCAGCTTGGGGGGTGGACCCTCGTCCGGTTGGCCGCAGTATTTT
cdr3_aa: CATSLGGGPSSGWPQYF
j_call: TRBJ2-3
clone_size: .
d_call: .
v_call: TRBV15

cdr3_nt: TGTGCCAGTAGTATCCCCCCGTCCTCCTATGGCTACACCTTC
cdr3_aa: CASSIPPSSYGYTF
j_call: TRBJ1-2
clone_size: .
d_call: .
v_call: TRBV19

cdr3_nt: TGTGCCAGCAGTTACTCAGAGGACAGCCTCTATGGCTACACCTTC
cdr3_aa: CASSYSEDSLYGYTF
j_call: TRBJ1-2
clone_size: .
d_call: .
v_call: TRBV6-6

cdr3_nt: TGTGCCAGCCGGCCAGGGGCTGGAAACACCATATATTTT
cdr3_aa: CASRPGAGNTIYF
j_call: TRBJ1-3
clone_size: .
d_call: .
v_call: TRBV13

cdr3_nt: TGTGCCAGCAGCCTGACCCTGGAGGGTGAAGCTTTCTTT
cdr3_aa: CASSLTLEGEAFF
j_call: TRBJ1-1
clone_size: .
d_call: .
v_call: TRBV7-8

cdr3_nt: TGTGCCAGTACACAGGGCCCGCGCAAAAACATTCAGTACTTC
cdr3_aa: CASTQGPRKNIQYF
j_call: TRBJ2-4
clone_size: .
d_call: .
v_call: TRBV19

cdr3_nt: TGTGCCAGTAGTAGGACTAGCGGGGACCAGGACGAGCAGTACTTC
cdr3_aa: CASSRTSGDQDEQYF
j_call: TRBJ2-7
clone_size: .
d_call: TRBD2
v_call: TRBV19

cdr3_nt: TGTGCCGGCCAGGGGGCCAGCAGCAATCAGCCCCAGCATTTT
cdr3_aa: CAGQGASSNQPQHF
j_call: TRBJ1-5
clone_size: once
d_call: TRBD1
v_call: TRBV28

cdr3_nt: TGCGCCAGCAGCTCCCTTGGACTACAAAACGACCGTACGAGCTCCTACAATGAGCAGTTCTTC
cdr3_aa: CASSSLGLQNDRTSSYNEQFF
j_call: TRBJ2-1
clone_size: .
d_call: .
v_call: TRBV5-1

cdr3_nt: TGTGCCAGCAGTTTATCCCAGGGGGCAGATACGCAGTATTTT
cdr3_aa: CASSLSQGADTQYF
j_call: TRBJ2-3
clone_size: .
d_call: TRBD1
v_call: TRBV28

cdr3_nt: TGTGCCAGCAGCCAAGAAGGAAGGAGGAACACTGAAGCTTTCTTT
cdr3_aa: CASSQEGRRNTEAFF
j_call: TRBJ1-1
clone_size: .
d_call: .
v_call: TRBV7-2

cdr3_nt: TGTGCCAGCTCACCTAACGGGTACCCCATGAACACTGAAGCTTTCTTT
cdr3_aa: CASSPNGYPMNTEAFF
j_call: TRBJ1-1
clone_size: .
d_call: .
v_call: TRBV18

cdr3_nt: TGTGCCATCAGTGCTGGTAGCCAAGAGACCCAGTACTTC
cdr3_aa: CAISAGSQETQYF
j_call: TRBJ2-5
clone_size: .
d_call: .
v_call: TRBV10-3